The clone carrying this TCR beta chain was seen many times. Amplified TCR beta CDR3 regions came from RNA transcripts. The study used the HTBI primer set for a first-round RT-PCR of the TCR CDR3. TCRdb processed the multiplex PCR reads anew with MiXCR; each CDR3 protein has one entry. In the table there are 450,000 to 700,000 distinct CDR3 sequences, about 43% of which are singletons. This specimen comes from a study of T cells in Graves' hyperthyroidism and ophthalmopathy. The CDR3 has 15 residues. Deletions cut 5 bases from V and 7 bases from J, with 17 bases between. The clonotype comes from a woman aged 18-29 years with Graves' hyperthyroidism. The chain couples TRBV12-3 or TRBV12-4 to TRBJ2-2, with D possibly TRBD2 on 6 matching bases. Sequencing was done on a sample of peripheral blood or thyroid tissue (not recorded which). The CDR3, as DNA: TGTGCCAGCAGTCCCCTTGCGGGAAGAAACGGGGAGCTGTTTTTT. Its translation is CASSPLAGRNGELFF.